This is a list of T cell receptor beta chains from one sample in a study of lymphopenia after photon versus proton radiotherapy. Clones were read by immunoSEQ multiplex PCR, and TCRdb kept only the in-frame ones, dropping some. The data hold tens of thousands of clones, with 87% observed a single time. The sample consisted of peripheral blood, taken from a patient treated with proton-based radiotherapy. All receptors come from a man at least 80 years old with esophageal cancer. Each CDR3 is given with its conserved first and last residue. Fields, in order: clone size, J gene, D gene, V gene, CDR3 DNA, CDR3 protein. The D gene is left open where the match is weak. Clone size is not always given. Where it is, it says once, few, many or a class for expanded clones.

- | TRBJ2-7 | - | TRBV27 | TGTGCCAGCAGTCTTGTCCTCAGGGGCCACGAGCAGTACTTC | CASSLVLRGHEQYF
- | TRBJ1-2 | - | TRBV4-1 | TGCGCCAGCAGCCAAGATGGCGGGAGGGGCTACACCTTC | CASSQDGGRGYTF
- | TRBJ2-1 | - | TRBV2 | TGTGCCAGCAGGGAAATCAATGAGCAGTTCTTC | CASREINEQFF
- | TRBJ2-3 | - | TRBV2 | TGTGCCAGCAACTCGAGGGCGGCAGATACGCAGTATTTT | CASNSRAADTQYF
few | TRBJ2-1 | TRBD2 | TRBV5-1 | TGCGCCAGCAGCATGGGGGGGACTAGCGGCTACAATGAGCAGTTCTTC | CASSMGGTSGYNEQFF
few | TRBJ1-1 | - | TRBV6-6 | TGTGCCAGCAGTTGGGGCGGGGTAGGGACGAACACTGAAGCTTTCTTT | CASSWGGVGTNTEAFF
once | TRBJ2-3 | - | TRBV6-4 | TGTGCCAGCAGTGGCGGCGCAGATACGCAGTATTTT | CASSGGADTQYF
- | TRBJ2-2 | TRBD2 | TRBV27 | TGTGCCAGCAGTCCCGTTTTACCGGGACTAGTTAACGCCGGGGAGCTGTTTTTT | CASSPVLPGLVNAGELFF
- | TRBJ2-7 | - | TRBV28 | TGTGCCAGCATAGGCAGGGCCGACGAGCAGTACTTC | CASIGRADEQYF
- | TRBJ1-1 | - | TRBV29-1 | TGCAGCGGGACCGGGACTGCGAACACTGAAGCTTTCTTT | CSGTGTANTEAFF
- | TRBJ2-6 | - | TRBV5-1 | TGCGCCAGCAGCTTGGGTGGCAACGGAGTCTCTGGGGCCAACGTCCTGACTTTC | CASSLGGNGVSGANVLTF
- | TRBJ1-5 | - | TRBV4-1 | TGCGCCAGCAGCTTACTCGACAGGAGCAATCAGCCCCAGCATTTT | CASSLLDRSNQPQHF
few | TRBJ2-5 | TRBD1 | TRBV11-2 | TGTGCCAGCAGCCCCTGGACAGGGGGCCGTCAAGGAGAGACCCAGTACTTC | CASSPWTGGRQGETQYF
- | TRBJ2-1 | - | TRBV18 | TGTGCCAGCTCACCACAGGGTTTCTCCTACAATGAGCAGTTCTTC | CASSPQGFSYNEQFF
once | TRBJ1-2 | - | TRBV13 | TGTGCCAGCAGCCCCCCAGGGGTAAACTATGGCTACACCTTC | CASSPPGVNYGYTF
- | TRBJ1-1 | - | TRBV12-5 | TGTGCTAGTGGTACAACCTTAGAAGCTTTCTTT | CASGTTLEAFF